This T cell receptor (beta chain) is from a study of blood T cell repertoires in COVID-19. Clones were sequenced by immunoSEQ multiplex PCR, and TCRdb holds only the in-frame ones, with some missing. The top ten clones hold around 11% of a sample with about 130,000 clones, over 80% of them seen once. The CDR3 has 15 amino acids. V was clipped by 2 bases and J by 3 bases; unmatched bases: 3. The germline V gene encodes CDR1 SGHTA and CDR2 FQGTGA. Input material: peripheral blood. This chain uses TRBV7-3 with TRBJ2-1, with 8 bases identical to TRBD2. This clonotype was sampled from a man aged 60-69 years with acute or convalescent COVID-19. The CDR3 sequence: CASSLFAGGYNEQFF. Written as DNA, the CDR3 is TGTGCCAGCAGCTTATTCGCGGGAGGCTACAATGAGCAGTTCTTC.